A single sample is the source of the 13 T cell receptor beta chains below, sequenced in a study of blood T cell repertoires in COVID-19. Only in-frame clones appear in the TCRdb table, and some are missing; sequencing was by immunoSEQ multiplex PCR. The table lists roughly 40,000 clones, approximately 90% of them singletons, with 5% to 6% in the top ten. The sequenced material came from peripheral blood. These receptors were obtained from a human donor in a cohort sampled during active COVID-19.

The V and J genes are TRBV3-1 (or the pseudogene TRBV3-2) and TRBJ2-5; D perhaps matches TRBD2 (6 bases). The CDR3 contains 16 residues. Germline assignment: CDR1 LGHDT and CDR2 YNNKEL (reference sequence). V was pared by 6 bases and J by 5 bases, with 22 bases between. CDR3 bases: TGTGCCAGCAGACCAAGAAGGCTAGCGAGGATTGAGACCCAGTACTTC. Translation gives CASRPRRLARIETQYF.

The gene calls are TRBV5-1 and TRBJ2-3; no firm D call. The germline V gene has CDR1 SGHRS and CDR2 YFSETQ. The CDR3 length is 13 residues. Trimming took 5 bases from V and 1 from J, leaving 8 bases between them. CDR3 residues: CASSEDGTDTQYF. The CDR3 DNA follows: TGCGCCAGCAGTGAGGATGGCACAGATACGCAGTATTTT.

The V call is TRBV11-3, the J call TRBJ2-5; D gene uncertain. Trimming took off 3 bases at V and 4 bases at J, with 12 bases between the two ends. Germline V gives CDR1 SGHNT, CDR2 YENEEA. The CDR3 runs to 14 residues. The CDR3 loop is CASSFPEKPETQYF. The DNA for the CDR3 is TGTGCCAGCAGCTTCCCGGAGAAACCAGAGACCCAGTACTTC.

The chain joins TRBV19 to TRBJ2-1; D ambiguous. The germline V and J ends were trimmed by 1 base and 7 bases, with 11 bases remaining between them. Germline values: CDR1 LNHDA, CDR2 SQIVND (reference sequence). This CDR3 is 14 amino acids long. The CDR3 reads CASSIVLAANEQFF. The CDR3 DNA reads as TGTGCCAGTAGTATAGTCTTGGCCGCAAATGAGCAGTTCTTC. The complete variable domain, with remaining parts taken from reference TRBV19 and TRBJ2-1, reads DGGITQSPKYLFRKEGQNVTLSCEQNLNHDAMYWYRQDPGQGLRLIYYSQIVNDFQKGDIAEGYSVSREKKESFPLTVTSAQKNPTAFYLCASSIVLAANEQFFGPGTRLTVL.

The J gene is TRBJ2-7, the V gene TRBV6-5, with TRBD1 matching 9 bases. The germline V gene encodes CDR1 MNHEY and CDR2 SVGAGI. V was clipped by 0 bases and J by 3 bases; unmatched bases: 3. The CDR3 spans 15 residues. The DNA of the CDR3 is TGTGCCAGCAGTTACTCGACAGGGGGGATCTACGAGCAGTACTTC. This gives the protein CASSYSTGGIYEQYF.

V gene TRBV7-9 combines with J gene TRBJ2-3; 7 bases are a match to TRBD2. The ends lost 8 bases at V and 5 bases at J; junction bases unmatched: 7. In germline, CDR1 is SEHNR, CDR2 FQNEAQ (reference sequence). This CDR3 is 13 amino acids long. The CDR3 region is CASGSGVGDTQYF. Here the CDR3 DNA reads TGTGCCAGCGGAAGCGGGGTTGGAGATACGCAGTATTTT.

The chain recombines TRBV3-1 (or the pseudogene TRBV3-2) with TRBJ1-2, with D perhaps matching TRBD1 (6 bases). The V gene's germline CDR1 is LGHDT and CDR2 YNNKEL (reference sequence). The CDR3 totals 14 residues. V dropped 3 bases and J dropped 2 bases, with 10 bases sitting between them. The CDR3 spells CASSHQGLNYGYTF. As DNA, the CDR3 is TGTGCCAGCAGCCACCAGGGGCTAAACTATGGCTACACCTTC.

This clone was observed a few times. The V and J genes are TRBV10-3 and TRBJ2-3, with 10 bases that match TRBD1. The germline V gene encodes CDR1 ENHRY and CDR2 SYGVKD. The trim removed 6 bases at V and 4 bases at J, leaving 4 bases unmatched. This CDR3 is 14 amino acids long. CDR3: CAIRPGTGADTQYF. DNA of the CDR3: TGTGCCATCAGGCCCGGGACAGGGGCAGATACGCAGTATTTT.

The gene calls are TRBV5-4 and TRBJ2-3; TRBD2 aligns across 10 bases. The CDR3 is made up of 15 amino acids. Germline-derived CDR1 and CDR2 are SGHNT and YYREEE (reference sequence). The V segment lost 4 bases and the J segment 5 bases; nucleotides outside the gene matches: 7. In DNA form, the CDR3 reads TGTGCCAGCAGCCTCGGGACTAGCGAAATAGATACGCAGTATTTT. Translating it yields CASSLGTSEIDTQYF.

V usage is TRBV4-1 and J usage is TRBJ1-1; a possible D gene is TRBD1 (5 bases). Trimming took off 3 bases at V and 11 bases at J, with 25 bases between the two ends. Looked up from germline, CDR1 is MGHRA and CDR2 is YSYEKL. The CDR3 contains 16 residues. The chain's CDR3 is CASSHTPQQGSGSAFF. CDR3 DNA sequence: TGCGCCAGCAGCCACACTCCTCAGCAGGGCAGTGGGTCCGCTTTCTTT.

This chain joins TRBV15 and TRBJ2-3, with 9 bases that match TRBD2. Germline V gene data show CDR1 as LNHNV and CDR2 as YYDKDF (reference sequence). The length of the CDR3 is 18 residues. V shed 0 bases and J 0 bases; nucleotides not matched to a gene: 7. The chain's CDR3 is CATSRDRQRGASTDTQYF. The CDR3 bases are TGTGCCACCAGCAGAGACAGGCAGCGGGGGGCTAGCACAGATACGCAGTATTTT.

This chain joins TRBV4-3 and TRBJ2-3, with a possible D match to TRBD2 (5 bases). The germline gives CDR1 LGHNA, CDR2 YSLEER. Trimming pared 2 bases from V and 0 bases from J, leaving 12 bases between. The CDR3 runs to 16 residues. In nucleotides, the CDR3 is TGCGCCAGCAGCCAAAGGCGGGTCGCTAGCACAGATACGCAGTATTTT. Translated, it gives CASSQRRVASTDTQYF.

The chain uses TRBV7-9 and TRBJ1-2; 7 bases are a match to TRBD1. The CDR3 loop spans 17 amino acids. Germline values: CDR1 SEHNR, CDR2 FQNEAQ (reference sequence). Trimming cost V 1 base and J 4 bases; bases outside gene matches: 12. CDR3 coding DNA: TGTGCCAGCAGCTTAGTCCCTGGCAACAGGGGTAGCTATGGCTACACCTTC. It is translated as CASSLVPGNRGSYGYTF.